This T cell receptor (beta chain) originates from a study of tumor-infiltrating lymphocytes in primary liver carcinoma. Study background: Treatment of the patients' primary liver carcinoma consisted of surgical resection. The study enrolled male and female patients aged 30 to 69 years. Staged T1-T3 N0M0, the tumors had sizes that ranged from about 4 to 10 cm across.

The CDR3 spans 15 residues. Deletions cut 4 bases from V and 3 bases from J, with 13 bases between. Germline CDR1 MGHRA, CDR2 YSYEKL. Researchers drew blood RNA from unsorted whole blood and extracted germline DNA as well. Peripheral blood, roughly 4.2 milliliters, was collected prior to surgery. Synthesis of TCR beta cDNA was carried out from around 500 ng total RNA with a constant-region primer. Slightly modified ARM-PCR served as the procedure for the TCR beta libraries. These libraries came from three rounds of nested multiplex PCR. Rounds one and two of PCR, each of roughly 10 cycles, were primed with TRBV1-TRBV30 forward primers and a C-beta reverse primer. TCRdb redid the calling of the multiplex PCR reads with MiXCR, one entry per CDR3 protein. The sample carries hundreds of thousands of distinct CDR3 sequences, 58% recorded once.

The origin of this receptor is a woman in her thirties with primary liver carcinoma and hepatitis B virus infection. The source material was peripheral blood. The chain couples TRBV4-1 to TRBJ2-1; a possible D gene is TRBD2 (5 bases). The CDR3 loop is CASSPRNGDYNEQFF. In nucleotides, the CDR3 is TGCGCCAGCAGCCCTAGGAACGGGGACTACAATGAGCAGTTCTTC.